The entry below gives a single TCR beta chain sequence along with its context. The antigen remains unidentified. Repeated repertoire sampling spanned the course of chemoradiotherapy. The ends were cut back, 1 base at V and 8 bases at J, with 14 bases in the middle. The CDR3 loop spans 14 amino acids. Per germline, CDR1 ENHRY and CDR2 SYGVKD. These data originate in a study of chemoradiotherapy in HPV16-positive cancers. Study as a whole: Functional T-cell assays on a couple of HPV16-positive patients' cells defined candidate HPV-specific clones and common TCR motifs.

Study findings and constraints: Only a couple of HPV16-positive patients supplied the functional HPV-specificity definition.

Clones were sequenced by immunoSEQ multiplex PCR, and TCRdb holds only the in-frame ones, with some missing. Of about 15,000 clones in the sample, approximately 90% were seen once. The TCR sequence derives from a human donor with HPV-associated anogenital cancer. Specimen: blood, collected from a patient who underwent chemoradiotherapy. V is TRBV10-3 and J is TRBJ1-1; maybe TRBD1 (6 bases). CDR3 sequence (DNA): TGTGCCATCAGTGAGTTCCAGGGGCCGGGGGAAGCTTTCTTT. It is translated as CAISEFQGPGEAFF.